This T cell receptor (beta chain) emerged from a study of post-analysis software for immune sequencing data. Study results and caveats: About five TRBV segments, including TRBV5-6, TRBV5-1 and TRBV20-1, were more frequent in patients than controls.

The germline V gene has CDR1 SGHTA and CDR2 FQGTGA. The CDR3 has 13 residues. A remark on this clonotype: Antigen unknown. The junction departs from germline at one end; a sequencing error may be responsible.

Prepared libraries of TCR beta cDNA carried unique molecular identifiers. TCRdb independently ran MiXCR on the PCR reads; one entry per CDR3 protein. The table has 750,000 to 950,000 distinct CDR3 sequences, about 57% seen once. The sequenced material came from blood. The chain has TRBV7-3 and TRBJ1-1; D not resolved. This TCR derives from a girl aged 5-17 years with multiple sclerosis. The CDR3 DNA is TGTGCCAGCAACTTAAATCGGGACACTGAAGCTTTCTTT. Encoded protein: CASNLNRDTEAFF.